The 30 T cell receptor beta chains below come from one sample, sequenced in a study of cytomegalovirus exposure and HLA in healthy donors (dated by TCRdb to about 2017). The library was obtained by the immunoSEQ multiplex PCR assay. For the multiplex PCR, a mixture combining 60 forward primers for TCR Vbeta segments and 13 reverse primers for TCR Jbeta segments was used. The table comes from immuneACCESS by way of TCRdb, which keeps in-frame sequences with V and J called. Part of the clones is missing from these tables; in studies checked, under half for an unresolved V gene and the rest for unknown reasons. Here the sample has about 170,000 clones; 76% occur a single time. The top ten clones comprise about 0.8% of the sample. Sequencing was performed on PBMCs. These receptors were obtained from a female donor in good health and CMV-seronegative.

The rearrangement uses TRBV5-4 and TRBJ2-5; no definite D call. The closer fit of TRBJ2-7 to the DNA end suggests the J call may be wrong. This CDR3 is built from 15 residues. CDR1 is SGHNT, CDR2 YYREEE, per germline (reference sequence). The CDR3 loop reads CASSSGIAHSYEQYF. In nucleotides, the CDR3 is TGTGCCAGCAGCTCCGGAATAGCCCACTCCTACGAGCAGTACTTC.

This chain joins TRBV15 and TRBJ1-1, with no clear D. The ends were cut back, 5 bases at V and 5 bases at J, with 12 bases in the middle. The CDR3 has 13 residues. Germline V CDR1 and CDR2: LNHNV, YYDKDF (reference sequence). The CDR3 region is CATSGAGGTEAFF. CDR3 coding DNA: TGTGCCACCAGCGGCGCGGGAGGGACTGAAGCTTTCTTT. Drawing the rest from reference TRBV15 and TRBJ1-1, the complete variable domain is DAMVIQNPRYQVTQFGKPVTLSCSQTLNHNVMYWYQQKSSQAPKLLFHYYDKDFNNEADTPDNFQSRRPNTSFCFLDIRSPGLGDTAMYLCATSGAGGTEAFFGQGTRLTVV.

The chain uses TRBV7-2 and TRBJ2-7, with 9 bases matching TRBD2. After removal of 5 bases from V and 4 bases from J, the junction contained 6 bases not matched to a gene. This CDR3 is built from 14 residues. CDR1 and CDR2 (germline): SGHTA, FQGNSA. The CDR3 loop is CASSRGGAGYEQYF. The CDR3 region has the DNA TGTGCCAGCAGCCGCGGGGGGGCGGGGTACGAGCAGTACTTC.

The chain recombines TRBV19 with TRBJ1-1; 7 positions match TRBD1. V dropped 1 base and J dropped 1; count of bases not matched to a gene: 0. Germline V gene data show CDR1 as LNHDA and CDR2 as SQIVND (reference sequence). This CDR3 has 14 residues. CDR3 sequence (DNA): TGTGCCAGTAGTATAGGGACAGGGAACACTGAAGCTTTCTTT. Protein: CASSIGTGNTEAFF.

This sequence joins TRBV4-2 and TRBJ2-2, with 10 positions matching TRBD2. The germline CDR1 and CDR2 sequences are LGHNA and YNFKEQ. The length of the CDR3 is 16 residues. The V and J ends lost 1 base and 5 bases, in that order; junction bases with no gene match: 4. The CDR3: CASSQGLAGSTGELFF. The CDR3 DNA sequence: TGTGCCAGCAGCCAAGGACTAGCGGGTTCAACCGGGGAGCTGTTTTTT.

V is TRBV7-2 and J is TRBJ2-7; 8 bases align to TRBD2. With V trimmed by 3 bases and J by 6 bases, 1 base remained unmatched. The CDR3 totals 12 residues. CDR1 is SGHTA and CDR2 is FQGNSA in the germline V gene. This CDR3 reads CASSFTSGEQYF. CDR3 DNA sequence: TGTGCCAGCAGCTTTACTAGCGGCGAGCAGTACTTC.

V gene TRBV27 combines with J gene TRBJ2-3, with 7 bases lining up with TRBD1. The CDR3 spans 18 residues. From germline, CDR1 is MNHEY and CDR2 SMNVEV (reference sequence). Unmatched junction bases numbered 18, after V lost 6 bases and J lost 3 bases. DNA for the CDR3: TGTGCCAGCAGCCCGCCGACGAGACAGGGTTGGCCTACAGATACGCAGTATTTT. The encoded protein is CASSPPTRQGWPTDTQYF.

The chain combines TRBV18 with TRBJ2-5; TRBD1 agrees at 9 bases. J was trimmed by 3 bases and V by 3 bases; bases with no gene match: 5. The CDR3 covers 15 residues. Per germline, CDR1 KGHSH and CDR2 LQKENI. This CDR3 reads CASSPQTGGKETQYF. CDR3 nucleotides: TGTGCCAGCTCACCCCAGACAGGGGGGAAAGAGACCCAGTACTTC.

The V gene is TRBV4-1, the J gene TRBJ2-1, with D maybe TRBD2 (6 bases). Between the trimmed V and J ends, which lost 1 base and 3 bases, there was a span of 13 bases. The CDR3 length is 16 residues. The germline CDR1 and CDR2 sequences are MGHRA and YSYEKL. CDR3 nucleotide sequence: TGCGCCAGCAGCCAAGTTCGCGGGAACAACTACAATGAGCAGTTCTTC. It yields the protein CASSQVRGNNYNEQFF.

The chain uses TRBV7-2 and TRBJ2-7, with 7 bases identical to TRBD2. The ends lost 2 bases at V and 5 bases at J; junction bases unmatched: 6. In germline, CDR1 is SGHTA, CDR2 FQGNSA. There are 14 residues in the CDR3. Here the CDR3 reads CASSLRVRGDEQYF. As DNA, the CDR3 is TGTGCCAGCAGCTTACGGGTACGGGGGGACGAGCAGTACTTC. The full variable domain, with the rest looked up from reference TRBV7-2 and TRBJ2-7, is GAGVSQSPSNKVTEKGKDVELRCDPISGHTALYWYRQSLGQGLEFLIYFQGNSAPDKSGLPSDRFSAERTGGSVSTLTIQRTQQEDSAVYLCASSLRVRGDEQYFGPGTRLTVT.

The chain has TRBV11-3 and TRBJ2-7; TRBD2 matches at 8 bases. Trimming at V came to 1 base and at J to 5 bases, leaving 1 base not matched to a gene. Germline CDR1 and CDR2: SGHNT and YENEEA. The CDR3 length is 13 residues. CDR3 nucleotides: TGTGCCAGCAGCTTAGGTAGCGGGGACGAGCAGTACTTC. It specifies CASSLGSGDEQYF.

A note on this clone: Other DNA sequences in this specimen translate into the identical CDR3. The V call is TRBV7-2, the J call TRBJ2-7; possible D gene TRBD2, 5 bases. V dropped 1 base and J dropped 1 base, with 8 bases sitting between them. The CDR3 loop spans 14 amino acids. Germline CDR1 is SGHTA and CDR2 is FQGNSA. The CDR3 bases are TGTGCCAGCAGCTTAGGGCGGGCGTCCTACGAGCAGTACTTC. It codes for CASSLGRASYEQYF.

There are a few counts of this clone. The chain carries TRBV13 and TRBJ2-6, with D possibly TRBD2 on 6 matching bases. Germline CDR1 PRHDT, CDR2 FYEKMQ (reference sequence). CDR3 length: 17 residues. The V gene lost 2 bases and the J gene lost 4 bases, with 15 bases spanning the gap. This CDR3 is CASSLLSLASGANVLTF. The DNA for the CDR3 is TGTGCCAGCAGCTTACTTTCCCTAGCGTCAGGGGCCAACGTCCTGACTTTC.

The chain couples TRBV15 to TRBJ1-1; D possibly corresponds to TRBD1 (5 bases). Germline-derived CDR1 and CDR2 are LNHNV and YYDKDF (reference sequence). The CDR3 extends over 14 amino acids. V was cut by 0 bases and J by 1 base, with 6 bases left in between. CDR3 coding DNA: TGTGCCACCAGCAGAGAAAGGGGGAACACTGAAGCTTTCTTT. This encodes CATSRERGNTEAFF.

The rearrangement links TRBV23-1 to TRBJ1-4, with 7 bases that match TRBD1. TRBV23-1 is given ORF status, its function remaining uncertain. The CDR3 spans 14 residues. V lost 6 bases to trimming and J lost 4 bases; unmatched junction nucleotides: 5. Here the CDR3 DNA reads TGCGCCAGCAGGAACAGGGGAGGTAATGAAAAACTGTTTTTT. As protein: CASRNRGGNEKLFF.

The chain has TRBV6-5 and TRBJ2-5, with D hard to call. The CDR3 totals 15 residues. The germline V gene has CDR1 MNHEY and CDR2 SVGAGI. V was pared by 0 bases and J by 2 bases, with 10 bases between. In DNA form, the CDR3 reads TGTGCCAGCAGTTACTCGAGAACCATACAAGAGACCCAGTACTTC. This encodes CASSYSRTIQETQYF.

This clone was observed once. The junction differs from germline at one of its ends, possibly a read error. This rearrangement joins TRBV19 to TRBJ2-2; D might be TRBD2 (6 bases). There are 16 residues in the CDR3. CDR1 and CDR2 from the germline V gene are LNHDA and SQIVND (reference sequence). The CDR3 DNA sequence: TGTGCCAGTAACGGACGATCCCTGGGAAACACCGGGGGGCTGTTTTTT. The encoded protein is CASNGRSLGNTGGLFF. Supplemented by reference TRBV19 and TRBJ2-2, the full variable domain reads DGGITQSPKYLFRKEGQNVTLSCEQNLNHDAMYWYRQDPGQGLRLIYYSQIVNDFQKGDIAEGYSVSREKKESFPLTVTSAQKNPTAFYLCASNGRSLGNTGGLFFGEGSRLTVL.

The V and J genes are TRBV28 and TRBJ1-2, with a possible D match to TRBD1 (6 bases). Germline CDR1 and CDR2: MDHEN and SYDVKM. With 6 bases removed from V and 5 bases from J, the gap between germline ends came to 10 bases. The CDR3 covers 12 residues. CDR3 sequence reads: CASSTGQYGYTF. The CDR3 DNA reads TGTGCCAGCAGCACAGGGCAGTATGGCTACACCTTC.

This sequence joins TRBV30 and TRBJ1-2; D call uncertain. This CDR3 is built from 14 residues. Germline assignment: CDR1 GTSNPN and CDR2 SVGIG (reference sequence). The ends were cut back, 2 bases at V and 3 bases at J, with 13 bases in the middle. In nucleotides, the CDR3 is TGTGCCTGGAGTTATGGCTCCGCTTACTATGGCTACACCTTC. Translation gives CAWSYGSAYYGYTF.

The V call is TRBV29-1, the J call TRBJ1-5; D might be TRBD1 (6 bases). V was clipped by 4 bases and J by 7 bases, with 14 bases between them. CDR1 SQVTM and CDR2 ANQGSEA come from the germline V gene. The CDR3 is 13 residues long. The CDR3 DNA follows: TGCAGCGTTGCAAATAACAGGGAACAGCCCCAGCATTTT. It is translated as CSVANNREQPQHF. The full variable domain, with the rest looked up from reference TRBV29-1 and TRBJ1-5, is SAVISQKPSRDICQRGTSLTIQCQVDSQVTMMFWYRQQPGQSLTLIATANQGSEATYESGFVIDKFPISRPNLTFSTLTVSNMSPEDSSIYLCSVANNREQPQHFGDGTRLSIL.

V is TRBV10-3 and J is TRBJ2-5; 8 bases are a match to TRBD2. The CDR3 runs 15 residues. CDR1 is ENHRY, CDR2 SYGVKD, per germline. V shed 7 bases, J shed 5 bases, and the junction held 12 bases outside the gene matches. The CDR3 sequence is CAIMAVGGARETQYF. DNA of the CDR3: TGTGCCATCATGGCGGTCGGGGGGGCGCGGGAGACCCAGTACTTC.

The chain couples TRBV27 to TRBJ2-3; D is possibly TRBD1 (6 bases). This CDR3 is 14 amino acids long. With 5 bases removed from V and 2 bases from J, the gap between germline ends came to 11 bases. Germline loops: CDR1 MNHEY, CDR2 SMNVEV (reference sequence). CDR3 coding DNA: TGTGCCAGCAGTCTCAGGACAGTCACAGATACGCAGTATTTT. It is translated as CASSLRTVTDTQYF.

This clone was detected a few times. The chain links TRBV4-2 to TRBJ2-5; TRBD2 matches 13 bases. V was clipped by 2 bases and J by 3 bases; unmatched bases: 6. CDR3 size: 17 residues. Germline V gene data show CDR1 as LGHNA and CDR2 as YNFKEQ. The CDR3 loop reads CASSQRLAGGGEETQYF. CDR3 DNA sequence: TGTGCCAGCAGCCAAAGACTAGCGGGGGGCGGCGAAGAGACCCAGTACTTC.

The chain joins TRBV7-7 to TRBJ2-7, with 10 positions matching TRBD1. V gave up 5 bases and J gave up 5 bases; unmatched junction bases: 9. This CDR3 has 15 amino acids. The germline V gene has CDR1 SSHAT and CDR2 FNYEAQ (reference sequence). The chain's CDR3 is CASSKGGQGFHEQYF. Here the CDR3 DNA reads TGTGCCAGCAGCAAAGGGGGACAGGGGTTCCACGAGCAGTACTTC.

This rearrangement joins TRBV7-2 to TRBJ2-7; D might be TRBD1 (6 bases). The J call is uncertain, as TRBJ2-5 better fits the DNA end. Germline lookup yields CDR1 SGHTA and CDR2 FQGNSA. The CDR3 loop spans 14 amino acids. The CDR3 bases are TGTGCCAGCAGCCCCGGGACACTCCAAGAGACCCAGTACTTC. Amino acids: CASSPGTLQETQYF.

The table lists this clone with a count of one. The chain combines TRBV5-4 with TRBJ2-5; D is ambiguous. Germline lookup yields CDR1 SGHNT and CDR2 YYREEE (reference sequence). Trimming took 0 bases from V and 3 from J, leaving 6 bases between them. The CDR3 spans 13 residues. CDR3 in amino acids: CASSLGREETQYF. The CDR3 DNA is TGTGCCAGCAGCTTGGGACGGGAAGAGACCCAGTACTTC.

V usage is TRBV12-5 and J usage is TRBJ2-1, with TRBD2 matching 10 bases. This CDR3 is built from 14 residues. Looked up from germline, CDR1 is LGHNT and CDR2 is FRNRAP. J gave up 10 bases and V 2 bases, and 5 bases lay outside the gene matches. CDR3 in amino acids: CASGLLLTSGEQFF. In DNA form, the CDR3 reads TGTGCTAGTGGTTTGCTCCTGACTAGCGGGGAGCAGTTCTTC.

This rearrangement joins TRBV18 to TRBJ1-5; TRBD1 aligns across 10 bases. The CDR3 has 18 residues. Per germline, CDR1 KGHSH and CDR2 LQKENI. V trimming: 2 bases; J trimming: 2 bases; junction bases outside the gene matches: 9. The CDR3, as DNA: TGTGCCAGCTCACCAATGGACAGGGGGAGTGAGGGCAATCAGCCCCAGCATTTT. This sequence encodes CASSPMDRGSEGNQPQHF.

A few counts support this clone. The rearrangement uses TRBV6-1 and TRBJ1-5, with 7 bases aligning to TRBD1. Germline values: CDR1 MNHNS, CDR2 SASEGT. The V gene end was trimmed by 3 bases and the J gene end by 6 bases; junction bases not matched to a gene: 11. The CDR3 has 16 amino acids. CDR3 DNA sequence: TGTGCCAGCAGTGATTTTCAGGGGGAGGCTTTTCAGCCCCAGCATTTT. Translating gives CASSDFQGEAFQPQHF.

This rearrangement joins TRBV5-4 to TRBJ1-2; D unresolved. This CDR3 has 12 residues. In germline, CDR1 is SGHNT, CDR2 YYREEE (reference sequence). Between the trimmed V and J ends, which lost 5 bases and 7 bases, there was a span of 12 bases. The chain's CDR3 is CASSPFAGGYTF. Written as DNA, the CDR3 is TGTGCCAGCAGTCCTTTTGCAGGTGGCTACACCTTC.